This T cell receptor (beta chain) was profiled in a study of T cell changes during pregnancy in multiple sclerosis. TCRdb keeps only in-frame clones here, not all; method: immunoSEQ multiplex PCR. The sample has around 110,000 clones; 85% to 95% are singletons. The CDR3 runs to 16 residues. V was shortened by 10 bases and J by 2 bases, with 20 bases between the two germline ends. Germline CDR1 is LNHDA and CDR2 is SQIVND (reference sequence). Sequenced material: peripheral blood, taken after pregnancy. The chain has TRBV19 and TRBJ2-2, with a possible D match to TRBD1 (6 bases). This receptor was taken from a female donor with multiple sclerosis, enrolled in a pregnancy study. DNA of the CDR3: TGTGCCATCCTCGCTGGGGGCAGATATAACACCGGGGAGCTGTTTTTT. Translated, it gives CAILAGGRYNTGELFF.